This T cell receptor (beta chain) was identified during a study of cytomegalovirus exposure and HLA in healthy donors. Study-level background: Of 300 to 450 genotyped donors, more than 70% clustered with self-reported Caucasian donors. Study-wide findings and caveats: Presence/absence analyses assumed roughly uniform sequencing depth across donors, which may not hold. TCR beta V- and J-gene trimming, according to a later analysis, was linked to a missense DCLRE1C variant. Later analysis revealed greater clonal expansion in HLA-associated TCR beta chains than in equally common others.

Both 60 Vbeta primers and 13 Jbeta primers went into the PCR. Sequencing was performed with immunoSEQ multiplex PCR; in TCRdb, only in-frame clones are kept and a portion is missing. Of tens of thousands of clones in the sample, around 80% are singletons; the top ten hold 2.5% to 3.5%. Details on this clone: Its antigen is not known.

The CDR3 sequence is 13 residues long. Trimming removed 4 bases at V and 7 bases at J, with 14 bases between. Germline CDR1 and CDR2: MGHDK and SYGVNS. Material: PBMCs. This receptor was obtained from a man aged 50 or older in good health and CMV-seronegative. The chain links TRBV25-1 to TRBJ2-7; D may be TRBD2 (5 bases). The CDR3 nucleotides read TGTGCCAGCAGTGCCCCAGGACTCTGGGAGCAGTACTTC. Translating it yields CASSAPGLWEQYF.